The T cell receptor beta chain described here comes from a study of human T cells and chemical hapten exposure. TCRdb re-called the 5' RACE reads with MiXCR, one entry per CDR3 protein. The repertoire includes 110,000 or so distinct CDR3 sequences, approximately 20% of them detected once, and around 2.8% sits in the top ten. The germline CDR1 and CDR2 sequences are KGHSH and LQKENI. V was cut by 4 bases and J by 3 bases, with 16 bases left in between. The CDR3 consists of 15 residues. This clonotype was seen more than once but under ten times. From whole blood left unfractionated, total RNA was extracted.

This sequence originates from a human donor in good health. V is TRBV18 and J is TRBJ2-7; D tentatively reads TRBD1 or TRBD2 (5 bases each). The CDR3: CASSHRDPGHYEQYF. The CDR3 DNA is TGTGCCAGCTCACACCGGGACCCCGGCCACTACGAGCAGTACTTC.